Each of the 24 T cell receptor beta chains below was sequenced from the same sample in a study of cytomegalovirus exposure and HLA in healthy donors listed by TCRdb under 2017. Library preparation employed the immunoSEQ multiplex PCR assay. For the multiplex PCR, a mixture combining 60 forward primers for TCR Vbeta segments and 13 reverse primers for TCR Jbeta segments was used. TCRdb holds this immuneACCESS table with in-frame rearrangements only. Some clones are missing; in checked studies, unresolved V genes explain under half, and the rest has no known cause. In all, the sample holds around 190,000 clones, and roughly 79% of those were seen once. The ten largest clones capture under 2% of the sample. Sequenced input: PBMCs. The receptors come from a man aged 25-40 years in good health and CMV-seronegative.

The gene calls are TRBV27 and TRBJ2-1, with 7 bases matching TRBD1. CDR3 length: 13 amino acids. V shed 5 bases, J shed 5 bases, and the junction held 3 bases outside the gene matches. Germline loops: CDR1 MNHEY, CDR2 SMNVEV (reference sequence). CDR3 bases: TGTGCCAGCAGTAGGGACAGTAACAATGAGCAGTTCTTC. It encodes CASSRDSNNEQFF.

CDR3 sequence (DNA): TGTGCCAGCAGCTTACTTGCGGAACAGGGCGCTGAAGCTTTCTTT. Amino acids: CASSLLAEQGAEAFF. V is TRBV7-9 and J is TRBJ1-1, with D perhaps TRBD1 (6 bases). Germline V lookup: CDR1 SEHNR, CDR2 FQNEAQ (reference sequence). Between the trimmed V and J ends, which lost 2 bases and 6 bases, there was a span of 16 bases. The CDR3 runs to 15 residues.

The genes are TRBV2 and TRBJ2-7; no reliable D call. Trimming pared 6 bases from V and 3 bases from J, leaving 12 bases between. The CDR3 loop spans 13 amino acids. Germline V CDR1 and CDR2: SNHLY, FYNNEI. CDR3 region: CASRVWRSYEQYF. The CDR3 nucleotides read TGTGCCAGCAGGGTTTGGCGGAGCTACGAGCAGTACTTC.

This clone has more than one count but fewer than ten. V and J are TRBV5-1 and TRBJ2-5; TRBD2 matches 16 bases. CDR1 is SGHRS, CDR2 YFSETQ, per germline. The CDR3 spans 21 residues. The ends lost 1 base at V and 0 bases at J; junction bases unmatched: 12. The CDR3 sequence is CASSLYSLGLAGGKYQETQYF. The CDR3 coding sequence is TGCGCCAGCAGCTTGTACTCCCTGGGACTAGCGGGAGGGAAGTACCAAGAGACCCAGTACTTC.

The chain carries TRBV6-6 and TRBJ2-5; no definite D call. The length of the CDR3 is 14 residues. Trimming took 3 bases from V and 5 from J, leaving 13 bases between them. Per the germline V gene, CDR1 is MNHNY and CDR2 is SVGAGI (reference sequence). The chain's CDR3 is CASSYGARPETQYF. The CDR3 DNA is TGTGCCAGCAGTTATGGAGCGCGTCCGGAGACCCAGTACTTC.

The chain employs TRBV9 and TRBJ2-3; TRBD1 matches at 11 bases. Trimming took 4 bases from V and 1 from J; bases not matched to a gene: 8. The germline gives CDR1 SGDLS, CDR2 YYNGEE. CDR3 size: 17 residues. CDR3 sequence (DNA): TGTGCCAGCAGCACCCCACGGACAGGGGGCGGCACAGATACGCAGTATTTT. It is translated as CASSTPRTGGGTDTQYF.

CDR3 sequence reads: CAITGTGVSGNTIYF. CDR3 DNA sequence: TGTGCCATCACCGGGACTGGAGTCTCTGGAAACACCATATATTTT. V gene TRBV19 combines with J gene TRBJ1-3; tentative D call: TRBD1 (5 bases). Trimming left V 10 bases short and J 0 bases short, with 16 bases between. Germline-derived CDR1 and CDR2 are LNHDA and SQIVND (reference sequence). There are 15 residues in the CDR3.

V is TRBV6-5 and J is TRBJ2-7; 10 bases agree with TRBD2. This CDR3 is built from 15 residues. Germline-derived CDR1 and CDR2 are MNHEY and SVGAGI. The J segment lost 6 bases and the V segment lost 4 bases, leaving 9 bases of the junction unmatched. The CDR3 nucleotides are TGTGCCAGCAGTTCGCCTAGCGGGAGCGTTTTCGAGCAGTACTTC. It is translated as CASSSPSGSVFEQYF.

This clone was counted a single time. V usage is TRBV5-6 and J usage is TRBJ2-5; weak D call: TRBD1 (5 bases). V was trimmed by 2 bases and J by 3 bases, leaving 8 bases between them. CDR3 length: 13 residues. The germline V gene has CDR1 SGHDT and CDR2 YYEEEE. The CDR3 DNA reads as TGTGCCAGCAGCTTAGGACACGAAGAGACCCAGTACTTC. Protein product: CASSLGHEETQYF.

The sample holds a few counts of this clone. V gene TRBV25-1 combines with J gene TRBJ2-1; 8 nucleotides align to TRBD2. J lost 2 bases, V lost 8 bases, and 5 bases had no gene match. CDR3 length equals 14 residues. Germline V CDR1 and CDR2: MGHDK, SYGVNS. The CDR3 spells CASSPGGTYNEQFF. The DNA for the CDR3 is TGTGCCAGCTCTCCGGGGGGGACCTACAATGAGCAGTTCTTC.

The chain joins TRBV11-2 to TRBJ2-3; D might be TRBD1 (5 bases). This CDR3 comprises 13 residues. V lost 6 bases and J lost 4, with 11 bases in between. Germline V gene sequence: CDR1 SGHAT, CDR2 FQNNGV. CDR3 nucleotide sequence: TGTGCCAGCAGGACCAGGGAACCAGATACGCAGTATTTT. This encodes CASRTREPDTQYF.

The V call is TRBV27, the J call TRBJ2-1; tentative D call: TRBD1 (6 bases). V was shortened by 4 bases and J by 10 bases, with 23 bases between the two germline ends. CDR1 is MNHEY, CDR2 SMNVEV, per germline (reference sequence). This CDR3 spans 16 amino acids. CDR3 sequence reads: CASSSTDRTLNLEQFF. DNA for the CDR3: TGTGCCAGCAGTTCAACCGACAGGACCCTAAATTTGGAGCAGTTCTTC.

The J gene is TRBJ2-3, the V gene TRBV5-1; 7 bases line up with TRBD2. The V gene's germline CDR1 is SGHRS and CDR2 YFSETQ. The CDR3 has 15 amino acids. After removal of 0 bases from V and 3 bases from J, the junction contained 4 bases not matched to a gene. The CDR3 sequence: CASSLERDGTDTQYF. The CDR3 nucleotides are TGCGCCAGCAGCTTGGAGCGGGACGGTACAGATACGCAGTATTTT.

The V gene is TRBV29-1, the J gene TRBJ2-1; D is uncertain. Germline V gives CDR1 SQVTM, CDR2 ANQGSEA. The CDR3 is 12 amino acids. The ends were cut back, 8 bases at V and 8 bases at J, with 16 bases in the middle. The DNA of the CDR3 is TGCAGCCCCACCCAGGCAATCGATGAGCAGTTCTTC. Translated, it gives CSPTQAIDEQFF.

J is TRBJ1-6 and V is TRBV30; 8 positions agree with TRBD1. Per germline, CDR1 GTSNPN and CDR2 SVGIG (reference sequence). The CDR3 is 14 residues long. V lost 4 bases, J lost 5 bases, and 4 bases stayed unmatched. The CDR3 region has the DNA TGTGCCTGGATAGGACAGGGTGATAATTCACCCCTCCACTTT. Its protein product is CAWIGQGDNSPLHF.

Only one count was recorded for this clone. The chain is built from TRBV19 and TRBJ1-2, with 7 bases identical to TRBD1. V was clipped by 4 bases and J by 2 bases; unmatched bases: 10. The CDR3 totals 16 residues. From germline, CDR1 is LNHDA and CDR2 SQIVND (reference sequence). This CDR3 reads CASSTVRQGENYGYTF. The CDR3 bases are TGTGCCAGTAGTACCGTTAGACAGGGCGAGAACTATGGCTACACCTTC.

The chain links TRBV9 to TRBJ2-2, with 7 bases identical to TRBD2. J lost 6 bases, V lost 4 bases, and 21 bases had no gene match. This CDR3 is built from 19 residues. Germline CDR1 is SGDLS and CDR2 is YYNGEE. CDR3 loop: CASSSHGGGRAGSSGELFF. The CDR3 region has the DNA TGTGCCAGCAGCTCACACGGGGGAGGGAGGGCAGGGAGTTCCGGGGAGCTGTTTTTT.

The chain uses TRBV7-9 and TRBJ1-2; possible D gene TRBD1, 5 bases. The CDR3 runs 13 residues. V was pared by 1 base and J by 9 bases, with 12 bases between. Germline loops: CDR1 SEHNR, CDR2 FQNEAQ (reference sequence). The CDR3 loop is CASSLGRGNSYTF. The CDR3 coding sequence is TGTGCCAGCAGCTTAGGTCGGGGGAATAGCTACACCTTC.

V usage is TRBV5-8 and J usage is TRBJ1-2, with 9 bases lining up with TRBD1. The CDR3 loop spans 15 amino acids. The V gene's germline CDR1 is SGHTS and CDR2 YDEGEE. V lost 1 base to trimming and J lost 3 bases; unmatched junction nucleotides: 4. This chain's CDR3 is CASSLTGGKDYGYTF. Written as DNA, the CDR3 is TGTGCCAGCAGCTTGACAGGGGGCAAGGACTATGGCTACACCTTC.

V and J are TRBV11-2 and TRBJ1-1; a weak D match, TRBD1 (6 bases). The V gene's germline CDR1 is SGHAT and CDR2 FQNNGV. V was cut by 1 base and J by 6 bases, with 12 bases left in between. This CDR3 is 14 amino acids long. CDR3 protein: CASSLGSGTPEAFF. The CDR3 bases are TGTGCCAGCAGCTTAGGGTCCGGGACACCTGAAGCTTTCTTT.

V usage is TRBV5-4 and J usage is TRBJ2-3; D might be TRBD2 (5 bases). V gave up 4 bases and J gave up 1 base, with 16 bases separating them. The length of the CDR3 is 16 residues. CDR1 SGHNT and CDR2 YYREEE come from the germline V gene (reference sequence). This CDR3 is CASSTGKSRGTDTQYF. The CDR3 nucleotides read TGTGCCAGCAGCACCGGGAAGTCGAGGGGCACAGATACGCAGTATTTT. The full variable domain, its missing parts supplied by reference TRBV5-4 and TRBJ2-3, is ETGVTQSPTHLIKTRGQQVTLRCSSQSGHNTVSWYQQALGQGPQFIFQYYREEENGRGNFPPRFSGLQFPNYSSELNVNALELDDSALYLCASSTGKSRGTDTQYFGPGTRLTVL.

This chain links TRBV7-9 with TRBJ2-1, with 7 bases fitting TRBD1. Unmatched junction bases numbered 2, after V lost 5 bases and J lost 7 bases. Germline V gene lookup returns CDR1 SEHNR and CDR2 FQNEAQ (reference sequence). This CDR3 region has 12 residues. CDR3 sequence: CASSVGQNEQFF. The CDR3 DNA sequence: TGTGCCAGCAGCGTGGGACAGAATGAGCAGTTCTTC.

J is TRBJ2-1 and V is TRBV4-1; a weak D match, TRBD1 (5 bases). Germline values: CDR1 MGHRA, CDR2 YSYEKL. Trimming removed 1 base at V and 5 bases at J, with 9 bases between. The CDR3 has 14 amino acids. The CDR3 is CASSQVPRDNEQFF. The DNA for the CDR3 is TGCGCCAGCAGCCAAGTCCCCAGGGACAATGAGCAGTTCTTC.

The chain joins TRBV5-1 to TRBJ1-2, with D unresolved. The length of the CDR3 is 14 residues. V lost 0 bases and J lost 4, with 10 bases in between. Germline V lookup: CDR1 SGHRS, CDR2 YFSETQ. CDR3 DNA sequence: TGCGCCAGCAGCTTGGATCAGGTGGGCTATGGCTACACCTTC. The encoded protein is CASSLDQVGYGYTF. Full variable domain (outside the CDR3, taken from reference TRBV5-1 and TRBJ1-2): KAGVTQTPRYLIKTRGQQVTLSCSPISGHRSVSWYQQTPGQGLQFLFEYFSETQRNKGNFPGRFSGRQFSNSRSEMNVSTLELGDSALYLCASSLDQVGYGYTFGSGTRLTVV.